This TCR beta chain was documented in a study of T cells in Graves' hyperthyroidism and ophthalmopathy. Study results and caveats: In the analysis, a 13 V-J model separated ophthalmopathy from stable hyperthyroidism. The model's output predicted ophthalmopathy at a median of 6.5 months prior to onset.

This clonotype has just a few counts. No antigen is known for it. TCR beta CDR3 regions were amplified from RNA. Using the HTBI primer set, a first-round RT-PCR was run on the TCR CDR3. Using its own MiXCR run on the multiplex PCR reads, TCRdb lists one record per CDR3 protein. This sample yields a few hundred thousand distinct CDR3 sequences, of which approximately 14% are seen a single time; approximately 7% belongs to the top ten. Every diagnosis used clinical symptoms, serum thyroxine and TRAb, thyroid ultrasound and orbital computed tomography. The clonotype comes from a woman in her 30s with Graves' hyperthyroidism. Sample: blood.

The CDR3 here is CAISEGGRTNEKLFF. The CDR3 coding sequence is TGTGCCATCAGTGAAGGGGGCCGAACTAATGAAAAACTGTTTTTT. V and J are TRBV10-3 and TRBJ1-4, with 7 bases fitting TRBD1. The germline gives CDR1 ENHRY, CDR2 SYGVKD. This CDR3 region has 15 residues. V shed 3 bases, J shed 1 base, and the junction held 2 bases outside the gene matches.